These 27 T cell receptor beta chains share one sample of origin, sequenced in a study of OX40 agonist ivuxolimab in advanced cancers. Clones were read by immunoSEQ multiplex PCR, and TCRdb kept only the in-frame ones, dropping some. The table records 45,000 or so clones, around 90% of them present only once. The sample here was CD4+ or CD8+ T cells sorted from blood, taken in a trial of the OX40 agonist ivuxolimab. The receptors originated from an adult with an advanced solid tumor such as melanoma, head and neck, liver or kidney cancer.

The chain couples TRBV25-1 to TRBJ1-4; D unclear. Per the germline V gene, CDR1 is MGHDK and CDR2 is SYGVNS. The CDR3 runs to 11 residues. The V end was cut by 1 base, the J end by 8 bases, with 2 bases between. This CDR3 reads CASSEWEKLFF. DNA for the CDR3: TGTGCCAGCAGTGAATGGGAAAAACTGTTTTTT.

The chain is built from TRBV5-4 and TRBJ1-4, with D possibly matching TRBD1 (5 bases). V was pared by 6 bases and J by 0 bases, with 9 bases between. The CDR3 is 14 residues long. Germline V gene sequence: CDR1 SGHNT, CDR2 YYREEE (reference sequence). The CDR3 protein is CASNQGATNEKLFF. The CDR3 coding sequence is TGTGCCAGCAACCAGGGTGCAACTAATGAAAAACTGTTTTTT. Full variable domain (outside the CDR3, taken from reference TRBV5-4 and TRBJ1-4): ETGVTQSPTHLIKTRGQQVTLRCSSQSGHNTVSWYQQALGQGPQFIFQYYREEENGRGNFPPRFSGLQFPNYSSELNVNALELDDSALYLCASNQGATNEKLFFGSGTQLSVL.

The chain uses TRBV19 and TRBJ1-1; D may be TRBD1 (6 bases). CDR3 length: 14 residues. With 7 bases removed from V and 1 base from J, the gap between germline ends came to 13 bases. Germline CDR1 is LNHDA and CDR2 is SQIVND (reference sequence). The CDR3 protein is CASTQGGANTEAFF. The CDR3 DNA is TGTGCCAGTACCCAAGGGGGGGCGAACACTGAAGCTTTCTTT. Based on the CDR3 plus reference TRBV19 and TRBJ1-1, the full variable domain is DGGITQSPKYLFRKEGQNVTLSCEQNLNHDAMYWYRQDPGQGLRLIYYSQIVNDFQKGDIAEGYSVSREKKESFPLTVTSAQKNPTAFYLCASTQGGANTEAFFGQGTRLTVV.

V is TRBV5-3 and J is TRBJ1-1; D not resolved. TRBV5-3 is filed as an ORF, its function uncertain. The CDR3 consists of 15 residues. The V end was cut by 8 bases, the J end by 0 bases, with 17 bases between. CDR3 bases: TGTGCCAGCAGCCCGATTCCCAAAATGAACACTGAAGCTTTCTTT. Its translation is CASSPIPKMNTEAFF.

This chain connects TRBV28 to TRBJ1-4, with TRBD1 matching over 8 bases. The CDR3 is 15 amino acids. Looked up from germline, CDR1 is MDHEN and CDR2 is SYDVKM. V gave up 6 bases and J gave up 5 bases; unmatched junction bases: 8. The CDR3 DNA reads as TGTGCCAGCAGCCCGCACAGGGGGTTAAATGAAAAACTGTTTTTT. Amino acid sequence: CASSPHRGLNEKLFF.

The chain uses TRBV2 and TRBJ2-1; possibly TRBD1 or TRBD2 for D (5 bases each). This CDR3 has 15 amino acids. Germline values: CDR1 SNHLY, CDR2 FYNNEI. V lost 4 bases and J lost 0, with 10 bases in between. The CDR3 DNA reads TGTGCCAGCAGTGTGAAGGGGAGCTCCTACAATGAGCAGTTCTTC. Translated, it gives CASSVKGSSYNEQFF.

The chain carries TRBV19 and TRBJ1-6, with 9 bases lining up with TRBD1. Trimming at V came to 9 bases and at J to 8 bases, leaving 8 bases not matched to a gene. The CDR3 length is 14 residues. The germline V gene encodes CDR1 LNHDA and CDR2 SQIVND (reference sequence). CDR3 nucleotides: TGTGCCAGCCGGGACAGGGTGTTCGATTCACCCCTCCACTTT. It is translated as CASRDRVFDSPLHF.

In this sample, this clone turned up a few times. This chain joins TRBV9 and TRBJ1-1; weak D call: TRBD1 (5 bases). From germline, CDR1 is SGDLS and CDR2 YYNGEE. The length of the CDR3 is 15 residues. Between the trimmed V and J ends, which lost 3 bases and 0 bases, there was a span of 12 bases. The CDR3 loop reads CASSAPEGMNTEAFF. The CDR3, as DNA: TGTGCCAGCAGCGCCCCAGAGGGGATGAACACTGAAGCTTTCTTT.

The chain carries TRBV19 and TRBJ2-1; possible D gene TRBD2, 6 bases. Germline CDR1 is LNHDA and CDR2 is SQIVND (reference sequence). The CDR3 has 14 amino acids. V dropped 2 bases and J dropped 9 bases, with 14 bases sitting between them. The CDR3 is CASSIRAGGTEQFF. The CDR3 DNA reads TGTGCCAGTAGTATAAGAGCCGGGGGTACTGAGCAGTTCTTC.

The CDR3 spells CASSISRIRGHTEAFF. In DNA form, the CDR3 reads TGTGCCAGTAGTATATCCCGGATCAGGGGGCACACTGAAGCTTTCTTT. The rearrangement links TRBV19 to TRBJ1-1; TRBD1 aligns across 8 bases. V trimming: 2 bases; J trimming: 3 bases; junction bases outside the gene matches: 8. Germline CDR1 reads LNHDA; CDR2 reads SQIVND (reference sequence). The CDR3 length is 16 residues.

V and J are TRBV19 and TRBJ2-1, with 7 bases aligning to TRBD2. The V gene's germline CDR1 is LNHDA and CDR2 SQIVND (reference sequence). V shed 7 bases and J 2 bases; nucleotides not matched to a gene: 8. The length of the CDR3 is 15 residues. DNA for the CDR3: TGTGCCAGTACTCACGTGGCGGGGGCCTACAATGAGCAGTTCTTC. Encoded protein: CASTHVAGAYNEQFF.

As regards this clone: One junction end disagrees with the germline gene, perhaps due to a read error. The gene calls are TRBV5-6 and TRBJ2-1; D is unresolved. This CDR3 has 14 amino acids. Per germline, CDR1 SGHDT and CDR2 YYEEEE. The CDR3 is CASSSLGSNNEQFF. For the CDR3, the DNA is TGTGCCAGCAGCTCTCTGGGCTCCAACAATGAGCAGTTCTTC.

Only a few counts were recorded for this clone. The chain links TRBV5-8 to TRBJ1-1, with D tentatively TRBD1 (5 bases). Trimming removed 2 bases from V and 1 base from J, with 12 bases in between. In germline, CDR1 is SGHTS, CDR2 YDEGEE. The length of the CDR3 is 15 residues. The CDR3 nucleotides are TGTGCCAGCAGCTTAAGGGCAGGGAGGAACACTGAAGCTTTCTTT. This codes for CASSLRAGRNTEAFF. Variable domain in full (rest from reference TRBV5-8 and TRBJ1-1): EAGVTQSPTHLIKTRGQQATLRCSPISGHTSVYWYQQALGLGLQFLLWYDEGEERNRGNFPPRFSGRQFPNYSSELNVNALELEDSALYLCASSLRAGRNTEAFFGQGTRLTVV.

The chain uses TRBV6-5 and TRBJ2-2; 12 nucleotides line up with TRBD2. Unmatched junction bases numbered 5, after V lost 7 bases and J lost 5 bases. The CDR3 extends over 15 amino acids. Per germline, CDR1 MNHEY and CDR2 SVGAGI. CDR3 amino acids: CASTLAGGRTGELFF. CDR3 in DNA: TGTGCCAGCACCCTAGCGGGGGGGCGAACCGGGGAGCTGTTTTTT.

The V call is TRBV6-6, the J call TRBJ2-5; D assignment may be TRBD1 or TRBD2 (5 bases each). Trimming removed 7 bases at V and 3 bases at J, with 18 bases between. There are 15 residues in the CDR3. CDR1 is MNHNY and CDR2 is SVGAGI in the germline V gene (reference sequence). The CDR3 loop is CASMLVRGPEETQYF. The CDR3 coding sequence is TGTGCCAGCATGTTGGTCCGGGGCCCGGAAGAGACCCAGTACTTC.

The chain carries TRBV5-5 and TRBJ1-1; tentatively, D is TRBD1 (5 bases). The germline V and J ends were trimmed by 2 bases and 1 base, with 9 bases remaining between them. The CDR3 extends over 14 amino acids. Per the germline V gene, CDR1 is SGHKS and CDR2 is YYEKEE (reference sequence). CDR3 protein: CASSLFRENTEAFF. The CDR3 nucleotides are TGTGCCAGCAGCTTATTCAGGGAGAACACTGAAGCTTTCTTT.

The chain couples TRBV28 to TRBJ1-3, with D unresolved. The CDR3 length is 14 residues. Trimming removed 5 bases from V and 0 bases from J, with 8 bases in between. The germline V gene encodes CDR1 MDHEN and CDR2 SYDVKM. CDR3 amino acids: CASSAENSGNTIYF. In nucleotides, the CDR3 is TGTGCCAGCAGTGCGGAAAACTCTGGAAACACCATATATTTT.

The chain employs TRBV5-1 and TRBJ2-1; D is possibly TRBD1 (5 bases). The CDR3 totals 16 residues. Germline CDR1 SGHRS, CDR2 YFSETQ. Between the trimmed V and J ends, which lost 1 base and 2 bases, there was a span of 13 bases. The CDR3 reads CASSLRGDGAYNEQFF. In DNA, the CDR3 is TGCGCCAGCAGCTTGAGGGGCGACGGTGCCTACAATGAGCAGTTCTTC.

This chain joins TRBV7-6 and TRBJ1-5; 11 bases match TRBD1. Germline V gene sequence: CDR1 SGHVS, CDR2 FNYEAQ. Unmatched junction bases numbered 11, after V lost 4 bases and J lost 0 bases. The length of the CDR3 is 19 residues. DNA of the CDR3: TGTGCCAGCAGCTCCCTCCCGGGACAGGGGGTAGATAGCAATCAGCCCCAGCATTTT. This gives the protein CASSSLPGQGVDSNQPQHF.

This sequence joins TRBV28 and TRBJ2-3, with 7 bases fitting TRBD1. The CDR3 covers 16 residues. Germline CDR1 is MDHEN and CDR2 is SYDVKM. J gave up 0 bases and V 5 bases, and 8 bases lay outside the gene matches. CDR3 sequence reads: CASSPPGTASTDTQYF. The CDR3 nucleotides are TGTGCCAGCAGTCCCCCTGGGACAGCGAGCACAGATACGCAGTATTTT.

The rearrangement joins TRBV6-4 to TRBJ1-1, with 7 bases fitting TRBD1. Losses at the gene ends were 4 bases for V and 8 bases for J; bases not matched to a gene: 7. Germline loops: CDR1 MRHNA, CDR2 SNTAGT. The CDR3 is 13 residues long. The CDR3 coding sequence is TGTGCCAGCAGTGTTAGGGGGCCGGAGGAAGCTTTCTTT. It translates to CASSVRGPEEAFF.

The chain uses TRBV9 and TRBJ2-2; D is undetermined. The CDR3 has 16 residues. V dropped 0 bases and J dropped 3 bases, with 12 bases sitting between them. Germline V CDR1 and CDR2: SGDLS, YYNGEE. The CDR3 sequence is CASSVGDRRHTGELFF. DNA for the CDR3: TGTGCCAGCAGCGTAGGGGATAGAAGGCACACCGGGGAGCTGTTTTTT.

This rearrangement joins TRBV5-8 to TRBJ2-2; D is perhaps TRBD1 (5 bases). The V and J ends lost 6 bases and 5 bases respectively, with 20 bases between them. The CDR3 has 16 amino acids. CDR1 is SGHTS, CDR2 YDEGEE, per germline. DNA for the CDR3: TGTGCCAGCAAGGAATATCCGAGACAGTCTACCGGGGAGCTGTTTTTT. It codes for CASKEYPRQSTGELFF. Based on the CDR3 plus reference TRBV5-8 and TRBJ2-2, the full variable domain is EAGVTQSPTHLIKTRGQQATLRCSPISGHTSVYWYQQALGLGLQFLLWYDEGEERNRGNFPPRFSGRQFPNYSSELNVNALELEDSALYLCASKEYPRQSTGELFFGEGSRLTVL.

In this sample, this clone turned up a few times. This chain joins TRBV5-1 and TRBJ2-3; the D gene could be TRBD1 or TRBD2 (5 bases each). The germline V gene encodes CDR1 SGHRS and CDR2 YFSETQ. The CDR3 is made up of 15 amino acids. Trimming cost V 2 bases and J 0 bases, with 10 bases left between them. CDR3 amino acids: CASSFGDPSTDTQYF. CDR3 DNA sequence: TGCGCCAGCAGCTTCGGGGACCCCAGCACAGATACGCAGTATTTT.

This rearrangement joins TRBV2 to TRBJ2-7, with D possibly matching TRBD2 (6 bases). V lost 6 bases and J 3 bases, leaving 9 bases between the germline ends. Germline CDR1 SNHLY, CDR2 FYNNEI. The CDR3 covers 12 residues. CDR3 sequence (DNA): TGTGCCAGCAGGGGACTGTACTACGAGCAGTACTTC. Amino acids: CASRGLYYEQYF.

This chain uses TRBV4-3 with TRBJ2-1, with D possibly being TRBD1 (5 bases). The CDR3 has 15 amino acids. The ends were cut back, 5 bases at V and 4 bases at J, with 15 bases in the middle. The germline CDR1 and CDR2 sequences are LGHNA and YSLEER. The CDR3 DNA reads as TGCGCCAGCAGCTCAAGGGGTGGGGCGTACAATGAGCAGTTCTTC. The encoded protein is CASSSRGGAYNEQFF.

Here the CDR3 reads CASSLGLAGAETQYF. CDR3 bases: TGTGCCAGCAGTTTAGGCCTAGCGGGGGCAGAGACCCAGTACTTC. This chain uses TRBV27 with TRBJ2-5, with 10 bases that match TRBD2. Germline loops: CDR1 MNHEY, CDR2 SMNVEV (reference sequence). The CDR3 totals 15 residues. V gave up 2 bases and J gave up 4 bases; unmatched junction bases: 4.